This record looks at one T cell receptor (beta chain) sequence and its context. Its antigen is unknown. Sequencing used immunoSEQ multiplex PCR; TCRdb keeps in-frame clones, though not all of them. The table lists just over 20,000 clones, roughly 87% of them singletons. Germline CDR1 and CDR2: LGHNA and YSLEER. This CDR3 is 15 amino acids long. Losses at the gene ends were 0 bases for V and 6 bases for J; bases not matched to a gene: 3. This entry is derived from a study of T cells in narcolepsy. Study-wide background: Donors had narcolepsy type 1 or type 2, or were healthy controls. Findings and caveats of the study: Reportedly, autoreactive clonotypes were serially detected in patients' blood but not controls'. Comparing one patient's CSF and blood CD4+ clonotypes highlighted HCRT- and TRIB2-specific autoreactive clonotypes.

Sequenced sample: memory (CD45RA-) CD4+ T cells from blood. The clonotype originates from a human donor in good health. The chain is built from TRBV4-3 and TRBJ1-4; 8 bases align to TRBD1. The CDR3 DNA reads as TGCGCCAGCAGCCAAGAGGACAGGGTTGATGAAAAACTGTTTTTT. It codes for CASSQEDRVDEKLFF.